Each of the 30 T cell receptor beta chains below was sequenced from the same sample in a study of blood T cells in healthy people across ages. Then a second PCR, running roughly 7 to 11 cycles, was carried out with a sample-barcoded 5' primer and a J-beta primer mix. MiXCR, run by TCRdb on the 5' RACE reads, gives a single entry per CDR3 protein. The table has some 940,000 distinct CDR3 sequences, 25% to 30% seen once. Another study also made use of these data, one on T cells of mothers and their children.

Sequenced input: blood. The receptors stem from a woman aged 40 to 55 in good health.

The sample holds many counts of this clonotype. The chain joins TRBV27 to TRBJ2-5, with D possibly being TRBD1 (5 bases). Germline V gene lookup returns CDR1 MNHEY and CDR2 SMNVEV (reference sequence). V was clipped by 0 bases and J by 5 bases, with 13 bases between them. This CDR3 is 15 amino acids long. The CDR3 coding sequence is TGTGCCAGCAGTTTATCAACAGGCGTCCTGGAGACCCAGTACTTC. It is translated as CASSLSTGVLETQYF.

A few counts support this clonotype. This chain uses TRBV2 with TRBJ1-5, with TRBD1 identical over 9 bases. The CDR3 is 15 residues long. Germline V gives CDR1 SNHLY, CDR2 FYNNEI. V trimming: 7 bases; J trimming: 8 bases; junction bases outside the gene matches: 12. The CDR3 loop is CASNPGGGTGKPQHF. The CDR3 DNA is TGTGCCAGCAACCCTGGAGGGGGGACAGGGAAGCCCCAGCATTTT. The variable domain in full, completed from reference TRBV2 and TRBJ1-5, reads EPEVTQTPSHQVTQMGQEVILRCVPISNHLYFYWYRQILGQKVEFLVSFYNNEISEKSEIFDDQFSVERPDGSNFTLKIRSTKLEDSAMYFCASNPGGGTGKPQHFGDGTRLSIL.

The chain combines TRBV2 with TRBJ1-1; 7 nucleotides match TRBD1. Trimming cost V 5 bases and J 11 bases; bases outside gene matches: 14. CDR3 size: 14 residues. Germline V gene data show CDR1 as SNHLY and CDR2 as FYNNEI. The CDR3 nucleotides read TGTGCCAGCAGTCGGGACAGCTCCCAATTGCGTGCTTTCTTT. Encoded protein: CASSRDSSQLRAFF.

Comments on this clonotype: At one end, the junction sequence differs from germline, possibly due to a read error. This chain links TRBV28 with TRBJ2-6; D may be TRBD2 (7 bases). Germline CDR1 MDHEN, CDR2 SYDVKM. The CDR3 consists of 17 residues. The CDR3 coding sequence is TGTGCCGGCAGCTGGAGGGGGGGTAGCTCTGGGGCCAACGTCCTGACTTTC. Its translation: CAGSWRGGSSGANVLTF. Full variable domain (outside the CDR3, taken from reference TRBV28 and TRBJ2-6): DVKVTQSSRYLVKRTGEKVFLECVQDMDHENMFWYRQDPGLGLRLIYFSYDVKMKEKGDIPEGYSVSREKKERFSLILESASTNQTSMYLCAGSWRGGSSGANVLTFGAGSRLTVL.

The table lists this clonotype with a few counts. A much more abundant neighbour one base away suggests this may be a read error. The chain has TRBV27 and TRBJ2-1, with TRBD2 matching over 7 bases. Per the germline V gene, CDR1 is MNHEY and CDR2 is SMNVEV (reference sequence). This CDR3 has 14 amino acids. DNA for the CDR3: TGTGCCAGCAGCCCCCTAGCGGTCTACAATGAGCAGGTCTTC. Amino acids: CASSPLAVYNEQVF.

V usage is TRBV7-9 and J usage is TRBJ2-1; 8 bases map to TRBD1. CDR3 length: 18 amino acids. Germline V lookup: CDR1 SEHNR, CDR2 FQNEAQ (reference sequence). V lost 0 bases to trimming and J lost 4 bases; unmatched junction nucleotides: 11. CDR3 residues: CASSLARLQGAFYNEQFF. The CDR3 DNA reads as TGTGCCAGCAGCTTAGCCCGTCTTCAGGGGGCCTTTTACAATGAGCAGTTCTTC.

The rearrangement uses TRBV24-1 and TRBJ1-5; TRBD1 aligns across 8 bases. The CDR3 is 14 amino acids. The germline V gene has CDR1 KGHDR and CDR2 SFDVKD. V dropped 7 bases and J dropped 5; count of bases not matched to a gene: 6. CDR3 sequence (DNA): TGTGCCACCAGGGACAGGGTTATCGATCAGCCCCAGCATTTT. It yields the protein CATRDRVIDQPQHF.

This chain connects TRBV9 to TRBJ2-3; D might be TRBD1 (6 bases). Germline CDR1 is SGDLS and CDR2 is YYNGEE. The CDR3 contains 14 residues. Trimming left V 4 bases short and J 3 bases short, with 12 bases between. The CDR3 region is CASSQGHRTDTQYF. DNA of the CDR3: TGTGCCAGCAGCCAGGGGCATAGGACAGATACGCAGTATTTT.

The chain carries TRBV7-9 and TRBJ2-7; a possible D gene is TRBD2 (8 bases). The CDR3 is made up of 16 amino acids. Trimming took off 4 bases at V and 5 bases at J, with 21 bases between the two ends. The germline V gene encodes CDR1 SEHNR and CDR2 FQNEAQ (reference sequence). Here the CDR3 DNA reads TGTGCCAGCAGCTCCCTACCCGGGAGGGGGCGTAACGAGCAGTACTTC. It is translated as CASSSLPGRGRNEQYF.

This clonotype was seen a single time. The chain carries TRBV5-1 and TRBJ2-4; 11 positions match TRBD2. Trimming took 5 bases from V and 7 from J; bases not matched to a gene: 11. The CDR3 runs to 16 residues. Germline V gene data show CDR1 as SGHRS and CDR2 as YFSETQ. The CDR3 nucleotides read TGCGCCAGCAGTTCTGTTAGCGGGGGGGCCGGGAACATTCAGTACTTC. Translating it yields CASSSVSGGAGNIQYF.

This clonotype appeared many times. The rearrangement links TRBV11-2 to TRBJ1-2; 8 positions match TRBD1. Germline V gene sequence: CDR1 SGHAT, CDR2 FQNNGV. The CDR3 length is 14 residues. V lost 6 bases, J lost 3 bases, and 6 bases stayed unmatched. CDR3 residues: CASRNPGGDYGYTF. CDR3 DNA sequence: TGTGCCAGCAGAAACCCAGGGGGCGACTATGGCTACACCTTC.

Remarks on this clonotype: A much larger clone differs by one base, so this may be a read error. The V call is TRBV7-3, the J call TRBJ2-4, with TRBD1 matching 7 bases. Per germline, CDR1 SGHTA and CDR2 FQGTGA. The junction had 18 bases not matched to a gene; V was cut back by 6 bases and J by 13 bases. The CDR3 is 15 amino acids. DNA for the CDR3: TGTGCCAGCAGTCGCCCCGGGACAGATTACAATGAGCAGTACTTC. Residues: CASSRPGTDYNEQYF.

Turning to this clonotype: A junction end diverges from the germline sequence, so it may reflect a read error. V and J are TRBV15 and TRBJ2-6; tentatively, D is TRBD2 (6 bases). Germline CDR1 LNHNV, CDR2 YYDKDF (reference sequence). The length of the CDR3 is 17 residues. CDR3 DNA: TGTGTCACCAGCAGAGAAGGAGGGGCTGCGGGGGCCAACGTCCTGACTTTC. It is translated as CVTSREGGAAGANVLTF.

This clonotype was seen many times. This chain joins TRBV3-1 and TRBJ2-5, with 7 bases lining up with TRBD2. The germline CDR1 and CDR2 sequences are LGHDT and YNNKEL (reference sequence). CDR3 size: 15 residues. The trim removed 0 bases at V and 7 bases at J, leaving 8 bases unmatched. CDR3 sequence (DNA): TGTGCCAGCAGCCAAGACCGGACTTTAGCGGGGACCCAGTACTTC. This gives the protein CASSQDRTLAGTQYF.

V and J are TRBV2 and TRBJ2-1; 7 bases line up with TRBD1. Per germline, CDR1 SNHLY and CDR2 FYNNEI. This CDR3 spans 13 amino acids. The junction had 3 bases not matched to a gene; V was cut back by 10 bases and J by 0 bases. The CDR3 DNA is TGTGCCACAGGGGGAAGCTCCTACAATGAGCAGTTCTTC. Its protein is CATGGSSYNEQFF.

This clonotype was seen more than once but under ten times. The J gene is TRBJ1-5, the V gene TRBV12-3 or TRBV12-4, with D possibly being TRBD1 (6 bases). The CDR3 contains 12 residues. Trimming shortened V by 7 bases and J by 7 bases, and 11 bases separated the two germline ends. The CDR3 DNA follows: TGTGCCAGCACCCCGGGGGGCCAGCCCCAGCATTTT. Translating gives CASTPGGQPQHF.

This clonotype has a count of ten or more. The rearrangement uses TRBV29-1 and TRBJ1-1, with 7 bases that match TRBD1. Germline assignment: CDR1 SQVTM and CDR2 ANQGSEA. CDR3 length: 13 amino acids. The ends lost 6 bases at V and 0 bases at J; junction bases unmatched: 4. The DNA of the CDR3 is TGCAGCGTCCACACAGGGGTGAACACTGAAGCTTTCTTT. Amino acid sequence: CSVHTGVNTEAFF.

The genes are TRBV20-1 and TRBJ1-1; no clear D gene. Trimming left V 0 bases short and J 6 bases short, with 14 bases between. CDR3 length equals 14 residues. Germline V gene sequence: CDR1 DFQATT, CDR2 SNEGSKA (reference sequence). CDR3 coding DNA: TGCAGTGCTAGAGAGCGACGGGCCCAGGCTGAAGCTTTCTTT. The encoded protein is CSARERRAQAEAFF.

This clonotype showed up many times. The chain uses TRBV9 and TRBJ2-7, with 9 bases fitting TRBD1. Germline CDR1 is SGDLS and CDR2 is YYNGEE. V was pared by 4 bases and J by 6 bases, with 14 bases of the junction left unmatched. The CDR3 is 16 amino acids. CDR3 sequence (DNA): TGTGCCAGCAGCAAGAGGCTGGACAGGGGCGTCGGCGAGCAGTACTTC. This translates into CASSKRLDRGVGEQYF.

The chain combines TRBV5-1 with TRBJ1-6; 8 nucleotides align to TRBD1. Per germline, CDR1 SGHRS and CDR2 YFSETQ. This CDR3 comprises 13 residues. V shed 2 bases and J 12 bases; nucleotides not matched to a gene: 4. CDR3 DNA: TGCGCCAGCAGCTTCGACAGGGGTGGACCCCTCCACTTT. As protein: CASSFDRGGPLHF.

Comments on this clonotype: The junction departs from the called germline gene at one end, perhaps through a read error. The chain has TRBV4-1 and TRBJ2-4; tentatively, D is TRBD1 (6 bases). The tail of the sequence fits TRBJ2-5 better, so the J call may be wrong. The germline V gene encodes CDR1 MGHRA and CDR2 YSYEKL. This CDR3 has 15 amino acids. CDR3 residues: CTSSPRGSRGETQYF. The CDR3 DNA follows: TGCACCAGCAGCCCACGAGGAAGCAGGGGAGAGACCCAGTACTTC.

The CDR3 nucleotides are TGCAGTGCTAGTCGGCGGGGGCCTTCCTACGAGCAGTACTTC. Its translation is CSASRRGPSYEQYF. This chain joins TRBV20-1 and TRBJ2-7; D perhaps matches TRBD2 (7 bases). This CDR3 spans 14 amino acids. Trimming shortened V by 3 bases and J by 1 base, and 13 bases separated the two germline ends. The germline V gene has CDR1 DFQATT and CDR2 SNEGSKA (reference sequence).

A remark on this clonotype: One base away lies a much larger clone, so this may be a sequencing read error. The chain is built from TRBV25-1 and TRBJ1-2; tentative D call: TRBD1 (5 bases). Trimming left V 1 base short and J 8 bases short, with 11 bases between. This CDR3 is 13 amino acids long. Germline V gives CDR1 MGHDK, CDR2 SYGVNS. CDR3 loop: CASSEFGGSGYTF. DNA of the CDR3: TGTGCCAGCAGTGAATTCGGGGGGAGCGGCTACACCTTC.

Worth noting for this clonotype: One base away lies a much larger clone, so this may be a sequencing read error. The rearrangement links TRBV27 to TRBJ1-5, with a weak D call TRBD1 (6 bases). CDR1 and CDR2 (germline): MNHEY, SMNVEV (reference sequence). V lost 3 bases to trimming and J lost 5 bases, with 11 bases between them. CDR3 length: 14 amino acids. The CDR3 coding sequence is TGTGCCAGCAGTTTTTTGGGGGCAGATCAGCCCCAGCATTTT. It codes for CASSFLGADQPQHF.

At least ten counts were recorded for this clonotype. This chain joins TRBV7-2 and TRBJ2-1; TRBD2 matches 14 bases. Germline CDR1 SGHTA, CDR2 FQGNSA. This CDR3 has 14 amino acids. The trim removed 5 bases at V and 8 bases at J, leaving 2 bases unmatched. CDR3 region: CASSRTSGGYEQFF. In nucleotides, the CDR3 is TGTGCCAGCAGCCGGACTAGCGGGGGGTATGAGCAGTTCTTC.

J is TRBJ1-6 and V is TRBV27; D unclear. CDR1 and CDR2 from the germline V gene are MNHEY and SMNVEV (reference sequence). The CDR3 loop spans 21 amino acids. The V and J ends lost 5 bases and 5 bases respectively, with 31 bases between them. The CDR3 DNA reads TGTGCCAGCAGTCCTCTCCCCGGGGTACGCCTAAAAATGATTAATAATTCACCCCTCCACTTT. Translated, it gives CASSPLPGVRLKMINNSPLHF.

The chain links TRBV21-1 to TRBJ2-5; the D call of TRBD1 is as the table states it, not checked on the DNA. TRBV21-1 is deemed a pseudogene. The CDR3 totals 18 residues. The CDR3 region has the DNA TGTGTCAGCAGCAAACTAGGGCGGCCGACCCCGCCTAAAGAGACCCAGTACTTC. Amino acids: CVSSKLGRPTPPKETQYF.

This clonotype was counted a few times. This chain uses TRBV4-3 with TRBJ1-1; D gene ambiguous. Trimming took off 4 bases at V and 0 bases at J, with 12 bases between the two ends. Germline V gene data show CDR1 as LGHNA and CDR2 as YSLEER. This CDR3 is 15 amino acids long. The DNA for the CDR3 is TGCGCCAGCAGCCGCTCCTGGACTGTGAACACTGAAGCTTTCTTT. The encoded protein is CASSRSWTVNTEAFF.

This clonotype was observed a few times. This rearrangement joins TRBV9 to TRBJ2-6; TRBD1 aligns across 9 bases. Germline V gene sequence: CDR1 SGDLS, CDR2 YYNGEE. The CDR3 runs to 19 residues. Trimming cost V 0 bases and J 0 bases; bases outside gene matches: 7. CDR3 DNA sequence: TGTGCCAGCAGCGTAGCTCCGGGACAGGGTTTCTCTGGGGCCAACGTCCTGACTTTC. As protein: CASSVAPGQGFSGANVLTF.

This clonotype came up many times. This chain joins TRBV29-1 and TRBJ2-7, with a possible D match to TRBD2 (6 bases). The CDR3 is 10 amino acids. The V end was cut by 6 bases, the J end by 6 bases, with 9 bases between. Germline assignment: CDR1 SQVTM and CDR2 ANQGSEA. CDR3 sequence reads: CSVRESEQYF. The CDR3 DNA is TGCAGCGTACGGGAGTCCGAGCAGTACTTC.